This entry is about one T cell receptor beta chain. Its antigen is undetermined. The germline V gene has CDR1 SQVTM and CDR2 ANQGSEA. The CDR3 runs to 12 residues. These data are taken from a study of cytomegalovirus exposure and HLA in healthy donors. General observations from the study: Analyzed later, association rates of TCRs varied across HLA loci, with DRB1 most and HLA-C fewest.

The PCR had 60 Vbeta and 13 Jbeta primers. Only in-frame clones appear in the TCRdb table, and some are missing; sequencing was by immunoSEQ multiplex PCR. The sample records 90,000 to 110,000 clones, 80% to 85% being singletons. This clonotype originated in a man aged 25 to 40 in good health and CMV-seropositive. The rearrangement joins TRBV29-1 to TRBJ2-5; tentatively, D is TRBD1 (5 bases). The J call may be in error: the DNA end matches TRBJ2-7 better. Sequencing was carried out using PBMCs. The CDR3 reads CSAEGQGYEQYF. The CDR3 bases are TGCAGCGCCGAAGGGCAGGGCTACGAGCAGTACTTC.